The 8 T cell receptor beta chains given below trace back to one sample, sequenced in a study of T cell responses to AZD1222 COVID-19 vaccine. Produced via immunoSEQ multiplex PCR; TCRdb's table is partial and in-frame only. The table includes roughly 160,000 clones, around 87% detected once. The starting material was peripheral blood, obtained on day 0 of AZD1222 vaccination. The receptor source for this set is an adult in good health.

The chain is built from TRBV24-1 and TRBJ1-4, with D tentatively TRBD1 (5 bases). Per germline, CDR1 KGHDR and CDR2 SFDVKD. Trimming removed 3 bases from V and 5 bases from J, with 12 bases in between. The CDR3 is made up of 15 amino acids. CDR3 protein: CATSDPGTENEKLFF. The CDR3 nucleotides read TGTGCCACCAGTGATCCCGGGACCGAGAATGAAAAACTGTTTTTT.

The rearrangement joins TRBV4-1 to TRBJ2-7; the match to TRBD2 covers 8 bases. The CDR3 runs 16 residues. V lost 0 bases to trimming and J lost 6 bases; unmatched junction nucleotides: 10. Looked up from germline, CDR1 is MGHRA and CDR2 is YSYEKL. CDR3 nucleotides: TGCGCCAGCAGCCAAGATAGGGAGCGGGGGTCGGGCGAGCAGTACGTC. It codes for CASSQDRERGSGEQYV.

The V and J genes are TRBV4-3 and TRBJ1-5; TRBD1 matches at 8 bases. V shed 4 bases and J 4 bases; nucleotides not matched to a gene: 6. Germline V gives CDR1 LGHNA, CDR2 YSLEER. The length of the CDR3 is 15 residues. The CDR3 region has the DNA TGCGCCAGCAGCCGAATAACAGGGGGTAATCAGCCCCAGCATTTT. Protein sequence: CASSRITGGNQPQHF.

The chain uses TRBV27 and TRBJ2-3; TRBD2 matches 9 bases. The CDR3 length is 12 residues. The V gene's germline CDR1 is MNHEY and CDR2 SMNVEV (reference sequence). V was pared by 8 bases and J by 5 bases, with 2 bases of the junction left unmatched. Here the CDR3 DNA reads TGTGCCAGCGGTAGCGGGGGAGATACGCAGTATTTT. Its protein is CASGSGGDTQYF.

CDR3 region: CASSPTGRSLPPSNQPQHF. In nucleotides, the CDR3 is TGTGCCAGCAGCCCGACCGGACGGTCGCTCCCCCCTAGCAATCAGCCCCAGCATTTT. The V and J genes are TRBV7-8 and TRBJ1-5; D ambiguous. The CDR3 has 19 residues. The germline CDR1 and CDR2 sequences are SGHVS and FQNEAQ. Trimming pared 5 bases from V and 0 bases from J, leaving 23 bases between.

CDR3 nucleotides: TGTGCCAGCACTCGGGAGAGTGTCAATGGCTACACCTTC. Amino acid sequence: CASTRESVNGYTF. The rearrangement links TRBV6-5 to TRBJ1-2; D not resolved. There are 13 residues in the CDR3. CDR1 MNHEY and CDR2 SVGAGI come from the germline V gene. Trimming removed 7 bases at V and 6 bases at J, with 15 bases between.

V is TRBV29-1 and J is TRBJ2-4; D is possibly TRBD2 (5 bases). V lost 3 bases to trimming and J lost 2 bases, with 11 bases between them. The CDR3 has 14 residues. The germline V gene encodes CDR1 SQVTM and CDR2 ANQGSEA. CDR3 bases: TGCAGCGTTGATCGGGGATCTCCCAAAAACATTCAGTACTTC. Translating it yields CSVDRGSPKNIQYF.

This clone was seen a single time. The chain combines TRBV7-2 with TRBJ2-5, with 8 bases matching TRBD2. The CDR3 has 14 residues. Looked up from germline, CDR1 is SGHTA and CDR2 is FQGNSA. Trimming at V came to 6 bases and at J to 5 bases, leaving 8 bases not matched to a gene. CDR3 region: CASRKSGGGETQYF. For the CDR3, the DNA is TGTGCCAGCAGAAAGAGCGGGGGTGGGGAGACCCAGTACTTC.